In its sample, the clone carrying this TCR beta chain was seen many times. Its antigen remains unidentified. The CDR3 has 17 amino acids. Germline values: CDR1 MGHRA, CDR2 YSYEKL. J lost 4 bases, V lost 2 bases, and 9 bases had no gene match. TCRdb called the 5' RACE reads again in MiXCR, with one record for every CDR3 protein. The sample has approximately 61,000 distinct CDR3 sequences, approximately 7% seen once. The data are from a study of T cells after yellow fever vaccination. Whole-study findings and limits: Researchers cautioned that FACS-sorted repertoires could harbor abundant clonotypes contaminating from the bulk population.

The TCR was taken from a man younger than 35 who received the YFV17D yellow fever vaccine. The rearrangement links TRBV4-1 to TRBJ2-1, with TRBD1 matching over 9 bases. This material consisted of CD8+ T cells sorted from PBMCs, taken on the day of the first yellow fever vaccination. CDR3 protein: CASSQQQGAGYYNEQFF. In DNA form, the CDR3 reads TGCGCCAGCAGCCAACAACAGGGGGCCGGGTATTACAATGAGCAGTTCTTC.